This TCR beta chain was captured in a study of T cell responses to AZD1222 COVID-19 vaccine. Regarding the study as a whole: The donor cohort was predominantly white British with a female majority, and clonal diversity may have been underestimated.

In the case of this clone: The antigen remains unidentified.

Profiled with immunoSEQ multiplex PCR; TCRdb holds only in-frame clones, not every one. The sample has 65,000 to 95,000 clones; approximately 80% are singletons. The sample was peripheral blood, taken on day 0 of AZD1222 vaccination. The sequence was collected from an adult in good health.

CDR3 residues: CASSSTNMNTEAFF. As DNA, the CDR3 is TGTGCCAGCAGTTCGACAAACATGAACACTGAAGCTTTCTTT. The rearrangement links TRBV6-5 to TRBJ1-1, with D unclear. The CDR3 consists of 14 residues. The germline gives CDR1 MNHEY, CDR2 SVGAGI. V was trimmed by 4 bases and J by 0 bases, leaving 9 bases between them.